The rows below give T cell receptor beta chains drawn from one sample of a study of blood T cell repertoires in COVID-19. Produced via immunoSEQ multiplex PCR; TCRdb's table is partial and in-frame only. The sample includes some 500,000 clones, about 88% of them seen just once. Sequenced input: peripheral blood. These receptor sequences come from a woman between 45 and 65 years old with COVID-19, enrolled during active disease. The CDR3 runs from the conserved cysteine through the conserved F or W. The order of the fields is V gene, J gene, D gene, clone size, CDR3 DNA, CDR3 protein. A D gene is named only where the DNA matches it firmly. Where a row states a size, it is once, few, many or the class of an expanded clone; other rows omit it.

TRBV5-8	TRBJ1-4	TRBD1	.	TGTGCCAGCCGACGGGACAGGGGTGAAAAACTGTTTTTT	CASRRDRGEKLFF
TRBV19	TRBJ1-5	.	once	TGTGCCAGTAGTTTCCGGACAGATGATAGCAATCAGCCCCAGCATTTT	CASSFRTDDSNQPQHF
TRBV9	TRBJ1-3	.	.	TGTGCCAGCAGCGCGTCCCAGGGTTGGCAAAACACCATATATTTT	CASSASQGWQNTIYF
TRBV7-2	TRBJ1-2	TRBD1	.	TGTGCCAGCAGCCTACGGGACAGAGGCTCTGGCTACACCTTC	CASSLRDRGSGYTF
TRBV19	TRBJ2-4	TRBD1	.	TGTGCCAGTAGGGACAGGGCCAAAAACATTCAGTACTTC	CASRDRAKNIQYF
TRBV10-2	TRBJ1-2	.	.	TGCGCCAGCAGTGAGGCGGGGGGGGAAGGCTACACCTTC	CASSEAGGEGYTF
TRBV6-2/TRBV6-3	TRBJ1-2	TRBD1	.	TGTGCCAGCAGTTACCCAGGGACAGGGGTCTATGGCTACACCTTC	CASSYPGTGVYGYTF
TRBV9	TRBJ2-7	TRBD2	.	TGTGCCAGCAGCCCCCCCACGGGGGGATACGAGCAGTACTTC	CASSPPTGGYEQYF
TRBV6-5	TRBJ1-1	.	.	TGTGCCAGCAGCATCGGACAGAACACTGAAGCTTTCTTT	CASSIGQNTEAFF
TRBV5-1	TRBJ1-1	.	.	TGCGCCAGCAGCTGGCAGGATCCGGACACTGAAGCTTTCTTT	CASSWQDPDTEAFF
TRBV3-1/TRBV3-2	TRBJ1-1	TRBD1	.	TGTGCCAGCAGCCGGACTTTCCAGGGGGCCGAGTTTACTGAAGCTTTCTTT	CASSRTFQGAEFTEAFF
TRBV29-1	TRBJ1-1	TRBD1	.	TGCAGCGTTGAAACCGGACAGGGATGGCCTTTCTTT	CSVETGQGWPFF
TRBV30	TRBJ1-5	TRBD1	.	TGTGCCTGGAGTAAGGGACAGGGGTTCGGGAATCAGCCCCAGCATTTT	CAWSKGQGFGNQPQHF
TRBV5-1	TRBJ1-1	TRBD1	.	TGCGCCAGCAGCGGGGAGACAGGGGAAGCTTTCTTT	CASSGETGEAFF
TRBV7-2	TRBJ1-2	TRBD1	.	TGTGCCAGCAGCTTAGCCATGACAGGGGCCTATGGCTACACCTTC	CASSLAMTGAYGYTF
TRBV2	TRBJ1-5	TRBD1	once	TGTGCCAGCAGGGACAGGGGGCTTCAGCCCCAGCATTTT	CASRDRGLQPQHF
TRBV29-1	TRBJ2-5	TRBD2	.	TGCAGCGTTCGAACGACGGGGGGAGTGGAGACCCAGTACTTC	CSVRTTGGVETQYF
TRBV15	TRBJ1-6	TRBD1	.	TGTGCCACCAGCAGAGATCACGACAGGGGGAATTCACCCCTCCACTTT	CATSRDHDRGNSPLHF
TRBV11-2	TRBJ1-2	.	.	TGTGCCAGCAGCACCCAGGGCCGCTATGGCTACACCTTC	CASSTQGRYGYTF
TRBV5-6	TRBJ1-1	.	.	TGTGCCAGCAGCTTCTCCGGGACAAGGGACACTGAAGCTTTCTTT	CASSFSGTRDTEAFF
TRBV29-1	TRBJ1-4	.	.	TGCAGCGTGACCCGAGGAGGGGTAGGGGAAAAACTGTTTTTT	CSVTRGGVGEKLFF
TRBV4-1	TRBJ2-7	.	.	TGCGCCAGCAGCCAAGATTCGGACAGCAGCTCCTACGAGCAGTACTTC	CASSQDSDSSSYEQYF
TRBV19	TRBJ1-4	TRBD1	once	TGTGCCAGCTCCCCTGGACAGGGTCCTAATGAAAAACTGTTTTTT	CASSPGQGPNEKLFF
TRBV12-3/TRBV12-4	TRBJ1-2	.	.	TGTGCCAGCAGTTTAGGACAGCGCTACACCTTC	CASSLGQRYTF
TRBV30	TRBJ2-6	.	.	TGTGCCTGGAGCCGCCCGGTGGTCTCTGGGGCCAACGTCCTGACTTTC	CAWSRPVVSGANVLTF
TRBV5-1	TRBJ1-1	TRBD1	.	TGCGCCAGCAGCTTGGGCCGGGACAGCAACCCCTTGAACACTGAAGCTTTCTTT	CASSLGRDSNPLNTEAFF
TRBV7-9	TRBJ1-4	.	.	TGTGCCAGCAGCCCCGACGGCGGGGGAGAAAAACTGTTTTTT	CASSPDGGGEKLFF
TRBV3-1/TRBV3-2	TRBJ2-2	.	.	TGTGCCAGCAGCCTCTCACCGACGGGAAACGGGGAGCTGTTTTTT	CASSLSPTGNGELFF
TRBV18	TRBJ1-2	TRBD1	once	TGTGCCAGCTCACCGGACAGGGTTAGTGGCTACACCTTC	CASSPDRVSGYTF
TRBV12-3/TRBV12-4	TRBJ1-1	TRBD1	.	TGTGCCAGCAGCGAGGACAGGGGACGGGTAGCTTTCTTT	CASSEDRGRVAFF
TRBV3-1/TRBV3-2	TRBJ2-1	.	once	TGTGCCAGCAGCCAAGAGGGAGGTTACAATGAGCAGTTCTTC	CASSQEGGYNEQFF
TRBV7-9	TRBJ2-3	TRBD2	few	TGTGCCAGCAGCTTAGCGCTAGGACTAGCGGGGTCAGATACGCAGTATTTT	CASSLALGLAGSDTQYF
TRBV9	TRBJ1-2	.	.	TGTGCCAGCCGGCGTGTGGGGCCCCCTCCGGACTATGGCTACACCTTC	CASRRVGPPPDYGYTF
TRBV18	TRBJ1-2	.	.	TGTGCCAGCTCCCCAAAGGGGGTCGTTAACTATGGCTACACCTTC	CASSPKGVVNYGYTF
TRBV9	TRBJ1-1	.	.	TGTGCCAGCAGCCCGCAGCTGGGGCCTGGGACTGAAGCTTTCTTT	CASSPQLGPGTEAFF